The T cell receptor (beta chain) under discussion was sequenced for a study of Ad26.COV2.S vaccination and SARS-CoV-2 variants. Overall study: Intramuscular Ad26.COV2.S doses were given once or twice, 56 days apart. Overall study results and limits: Vaccine and placebo recipients had comparable breadth of non-spike TCRs.

Clones were read by immunoSEQ multiplex PCR, and TCRdb kept only the in-frame ones, dropping some. The data hold about 440,000 clones, with around 88% observed a single time. Germline CDR1 and CDR2: SNHLY and FYNNEI. There are 14 residues in the CDR3. V lost 3 bases to trimming and J lost 7 bases; unmatched junction nucleotides: 5. This clone was seen just once. Its antigen is unidentified. Treatment given: some 20 received Ad26.COV2.S at low or high dose, single or two shots; 5 received placebo; per-sample allocation not given. Sampling happened 63 days after the first vaccine or placebo injection. Source: peripheral blood, taken in a trial of Ad26.COV2.S vaccine versus placebo. V is TRBV2 and J is TRBJ2-7; 11 nucleotides align to TRBD2. The receptor's source is a person aged 18 to 65 who received the Ad26.COV2.S COVID-19 vaccine or a placebo. The CDR3 DNA is TGTGCCAGCAGTGAGCTGGGACTAGCGGCTGAGCAGTACTTC. Amino acid sequence: CASSELGLAAEQYF.